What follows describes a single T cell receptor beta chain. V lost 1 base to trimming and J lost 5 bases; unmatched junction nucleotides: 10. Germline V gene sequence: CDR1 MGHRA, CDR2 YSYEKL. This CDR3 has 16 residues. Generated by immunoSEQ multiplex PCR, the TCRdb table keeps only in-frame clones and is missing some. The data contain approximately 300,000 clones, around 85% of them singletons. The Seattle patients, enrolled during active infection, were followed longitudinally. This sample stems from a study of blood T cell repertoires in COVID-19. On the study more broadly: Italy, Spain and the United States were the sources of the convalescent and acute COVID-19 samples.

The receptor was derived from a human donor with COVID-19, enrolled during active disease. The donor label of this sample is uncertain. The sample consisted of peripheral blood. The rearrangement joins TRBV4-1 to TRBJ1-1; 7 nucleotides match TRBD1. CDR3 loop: CASSQANRQGKTEAFF. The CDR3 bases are TGCGCCAGCAGCCAAGCAAATAGACAGGGAAAAACTGAAGCTTTCTTT.